This T cell receptor beta chain is drawn from a study of CD8+CD57+ T cells in acquired aplastic anemia. Points from the study as a whole: Shared by patients and controls, 25 to 30 CD8+ CDR3s were abundant in patients. Controls and patients did not differ significantly in CD8+ Simpson's diversity.

Patients selected for sequencing had displayed CD8+CD57+ cell expansion by flow cytometry. Severe acquired aplastic anemia affected all patients. This CDR3 has 13 amino acids. V was shortened by 3 bases and J by 0 bases, with 9 bases between the two germline ends. CDR1 DFQATT and CDR2 SNEGSKA come from the germline V gene (reference sequence). With regard to this clonotype: Its target is not known.

Genomic DNA, the template, was used for profiling of the TCR beta VDJ and CDR3. TCRdb ran MiXCR on the reads and lists one entry per CDR3 protein. The data show 100,000 to 150,000 distinct CDR3 sequences, under 65% seen once. Source material: sorted CD4+, CD8+, or CD8+CD57+ T cells (not recorded which) from PBMCs. The sequence was collected from a human donor with aplastic anemia. The J gene is TRBJ2-7, the V gene TRBV20-1, with D unclear. In nucleotides, the CDR3 is TGCAGTGCTAGGGCAGTTTTCTCCTACGAGCAGTACTTC. This gives the protein CSARAVFSYEQYF.